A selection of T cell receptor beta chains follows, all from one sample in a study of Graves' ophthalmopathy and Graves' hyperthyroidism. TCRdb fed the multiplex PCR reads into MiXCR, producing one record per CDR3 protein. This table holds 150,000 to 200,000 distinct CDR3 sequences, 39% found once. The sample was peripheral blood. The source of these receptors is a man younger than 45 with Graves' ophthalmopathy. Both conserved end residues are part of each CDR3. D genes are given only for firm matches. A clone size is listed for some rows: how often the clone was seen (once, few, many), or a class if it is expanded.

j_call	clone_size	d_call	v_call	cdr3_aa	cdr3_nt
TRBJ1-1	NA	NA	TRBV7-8	CASSPTSPNTEAFF	TGTGCCAGCAGTCCGACAAGTCCGAACACTGAAGCTTTCTTT
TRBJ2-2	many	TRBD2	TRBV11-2	CASSPWGSGRRRTGELFF	TGTGCCAGCAGCCCCTGGGGTAGCGGGAGAAGGCGCACCGGGGAGCTGTTTTTT
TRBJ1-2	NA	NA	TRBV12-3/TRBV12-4	CASSLGGRTSNYGYTF	TGTGCCAGCAGTTTAGGGGGCCGAACTTCTAACTATGGCTACACCTTC
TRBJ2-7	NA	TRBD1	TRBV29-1	CSVGGAQGVYEQYF	TGCAGCGTTGGGGGAGCCCAGGGGGTATACGAGCAGTACTTC
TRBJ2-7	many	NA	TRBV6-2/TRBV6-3	CASLTGAGTKSSYEQYF	TGTGCCAGTCTCACAGGAGCCGGGACAAAAAGCTCCTACGAGCAGTACTTC
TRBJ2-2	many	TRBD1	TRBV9	CASSSQGSGPNTGELFF	TGTGCCAGCAGCTCACAGGGGTCAGGACCGAACACCGGGGAGCTGTTTTTT
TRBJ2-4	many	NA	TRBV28	CASSTEEGPENIQYF	TGTGCCAGCAGTACGGAGGAGGGTCCGGAAAACATTCAGTACTTC
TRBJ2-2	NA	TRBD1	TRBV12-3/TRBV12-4	CASTGTGRTGELFF	TGTGCCAGCACTGGGACAGGGAGAACCGGGGAGCTGTTTTTT
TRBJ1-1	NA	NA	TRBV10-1	CASSEGPGNTEAFF	TGCGCCAGCAGCGAGGGGCCCGGGAACACTGAAGCTTTCTTT
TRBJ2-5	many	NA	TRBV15	CATSTGTPLKTQYF	TGTGCCACCAGCACGGGGACACCCCTGAAGACCCAGTACTTC
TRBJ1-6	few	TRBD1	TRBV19	CASSRTGGQNSPLHF	TGTGCCAGTAGCCGGACAGGTGGACAAAATTCACCCCTCCACTTT
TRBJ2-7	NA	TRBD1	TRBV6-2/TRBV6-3	CASSQGQGNKDEQYF	TGTGCCAGCAGTCAAGGACAGGGTAATAAGGACGAGCAGTACTTC
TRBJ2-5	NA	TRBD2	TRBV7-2	CASSVGTSGMKETQYF	TGTGCCAGCAGTGTCGGGACTAGCGGGATGAAAGAGACCCAGTACTTC
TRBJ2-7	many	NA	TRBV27	CASSLDHYSYEQYF	TGTGCCAGCAGTTTAGATCACTACTCCTACGAGCAGTACTTC
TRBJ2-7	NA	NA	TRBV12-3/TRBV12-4	CASSAQSRGKYEQYF	TGTGCCAGCAGTGCCCAGTCCCGAGGGAAGTACGAGCAGTACTTC
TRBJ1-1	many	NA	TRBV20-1	CSAKAGDTEAFF	TGCAGTGCTAAGGCAGGGGACACTGAAGCTTTCTTT
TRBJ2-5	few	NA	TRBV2	CASSEVIRETQYF	TGTGCCAGCAGTGAAGTAATCAGGGAGACCCAGTACTTC
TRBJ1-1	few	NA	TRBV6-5	CASSYSGAAEAFF	TGTGCCAGCAGTTACTCAGGGGCGGCTGAAGCTTTCTTT
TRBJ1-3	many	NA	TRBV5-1	CASSSGRVSGSGNTIYF	TGCGCCAGCAGCTCTGGCCGGGTGAGCGGCTCTGGAAACACCATATATTTT
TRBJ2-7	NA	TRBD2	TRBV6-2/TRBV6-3	CASIQGLAGRTYEQYF	TGTGCCAGCATCCAGGGACTAGCGGGACGGACCTACGAGCAGTACTTC
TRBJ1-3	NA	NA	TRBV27	CASSSPPGRGSGNTIYF	TGTGCCAGCAGTTCCCCCCCCGGCAGGGGCTCTGGAAACACCATATATTTT
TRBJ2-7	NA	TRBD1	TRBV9	CASSPKGQGAYEQYF	TGTGCCAGCAGCCCGAAAGGACAGGGGGCCTACGAGCAGTACTTC
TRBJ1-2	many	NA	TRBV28	CASTHPGQDYGYTF	TGTGCCAGCACCCATCCCGGGCAGGACTATGGCTACACCTTC
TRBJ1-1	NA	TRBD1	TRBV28	CASRTGGNTEAFF	TGTGCCAGCAGAACAGGGGGTAACACTGAAGCTTTCTTT
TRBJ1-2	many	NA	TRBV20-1	CSARGWTEGRNYGYTF	TGCAGTGCTAGAGGATGGACGGAAGGTCGAAACTATGGCTACACCTTC
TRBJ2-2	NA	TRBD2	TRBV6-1	CASSISGGPTGELFF	TGTGCCAGCAGTATTAGCGGGGGGCCCACCGGGGAGCTGTTTTTT
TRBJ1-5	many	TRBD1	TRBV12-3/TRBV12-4	CASSRTGGHFQPQHF	TGTGCCAGCAGTCGGACAGGGGGCCATTTTCAGCCCCAGCATTTT
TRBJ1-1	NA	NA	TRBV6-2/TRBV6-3	CASSYSQELNTEAFF	TGTGCCAGCAGTTACTCGCAGGAACTGAACACTGAAGCTTTCTTT
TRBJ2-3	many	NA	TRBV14	CASSSKGSTDTQYF	TGTGCCAGCTCCTCTAAGGGGAGCACAGATACGCAGTATTTT
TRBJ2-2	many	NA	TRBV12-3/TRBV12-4	CASSSNVGTGELFF	TGTGCCAGCAGTTCCAACGTAGGAACCGGGGAGCTGTTTTTT
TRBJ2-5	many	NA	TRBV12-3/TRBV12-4	CASSFPPRETQYF	TGTGCCAGCAGTTTCCCACCAAGGGAGACCCAGTACTTC